The clone carrying this TCR beta chain occurred once. This specimen comes from a study of PD-L1 blockade in urothelial cancer. Study background: Blood analysis was done at 3 weeks (second dose) and 6 weeks after treatment began.

The time point is: peripheral blood 6 weeks after treatment start. What went into each PCR as a spike was synthetic TCR analog templates. Here immunoSEQ multiplex PCR was the method, and the copy in TCRdb shows in-frame clones only, minus some. The sample holds more than 60,000 clones, 88% seen once. Per germline, CDR1 MGHDK and CDR2 SYGVNS. The V end was cut by 7 bases, the J end by 9 bases, with 28 bases between. This CDR3 is 17 amino acids long. Sequenced material: PBMCs, taken around atezolizumab (anti-PD-L1) treatment. V and J are TRBV25-1 and TRBJ1-5; D is unclear. The clonotype comes from a man between 60 and 75 years old with urothelial cancer. DNA of the CDR3: TGTGCCAGCAATTTGAACTTACCTAAGCCGCCCGAGCGGCCCCAGCATTTT. Translated: CASNLNLPKPPERPQHF.